The 21 T cell receptor beta chains reported below all come from one sample, sequenced in a study of regulatory T cells in long-lasting Graves disease. Time point in this sample: persistent/refractory GD, antithyroid drugs over 5 years with positive TRAb. PBMCs were the source of the RNA used for TCR sequencing. The authors built TCR beta libraries using iRepertoire HTBI primers and Arm-PCR of CDR3 regions. TCRdb itself ran the multiplex PCR reads through MiXCR, one entry per CDR3 protein. The repertoire holds 500,000 to 700,000 distinct CDR3 sequences, with 25% to 35% as singletons. The sequences come from peripheral blood mononuclear cells (PBMCs), collected when the disease was refractory, from a patient treated with antithyroid drugs. The receptors shown here come from a female donor with Graves disease.

The chain carries TRBV3-1 and TRBJ1-1; the match to TRBD1 covers 8 bases. CDR1 is LGHDT, CDR2 YNNKEL, per germline (reference sequence). V dropped 4 bases and J dropped 1; count of bases not matched to a gene: 5. This CDR3 is built from 15 residues. CDR3 region: CASSLRGLGNTEAFF. The CDR3 nucleotides are TGTGCCAGCAGCCTCAGGGGGCTCGGGAACACTGAAGCTTTCTTT. The full variable domain, with the rest looked up from reference TRBV3-1 and TRBJ1-1, is DTAVSQTPKYLVTQMGNDKSIKCEQNLGHDTMYWYKQDSKKFLKIMFSYNNKELIINETVPNRFSPKSPDKAHLNLHINSLELGDSAVYFCASSLRGLGNTEAFFGQGTRLTVV.

This clonotype appeared many times. The rearrangement uses TRBV2 and TRBJ1-4; TRBD1 might be the D (5 bases). V dropped 6 bases and J dropped 5 bases, with 10 bases sitting between them. This CDR3 is 13 amino acids long. Germline loops: CDR1 SNHLY, CDR2 FYNNEI. The CDR3 here is CASRKQENEKLFF. CDR3 bases: TGTGCCAGCAGGAAACAGGAAAATGAAAAACTGTTTTTT.

This clonotype was found a few times. The J gene is TRBJ2-2, the V gene TRBV7-3; the match to TRBD2 covers 10 bases. Germline CDR1 SGHTA, CDR2 FQGTGA. This CDR3 has 15 amino acids. V trimming: 5 bases; J trimming: 8 bases; junction bases outside the gene matches: 8. The CDR3 DNA follows: TGTGCCAGCAGCCAAAATAGCGGGAGGCTAGGGGAGCTGTTTTTT. It encodes CASSQNSGRLGELFF. The full variable domain, its missing parts supplied by reference TRBV7-3 and TRBJ2-2, is GAGVSQTPSNKVTEKGKYVELRCDPISGHTALYWYRQSLGQGPEFLIYFQGTGAADDSGLPNDRFFAVRPEGSVSTLKIQRTERGDSAVYLCASSQNSGRLGELFFGEGSRLTVL.

The V call is TRBV18, the J call TRBJ1-5, with TRBD1 identical over 9 bases. CDR1 and CDR2 from the germline V gene are KGHSH and LQKENI. The junction had 6 bases not matched to a gene; V was cut back by 0 bases and J by 6 bases. The CDR3 is 16 amino acids. The CDR3 nucleotides are TGTGCCAGCTCACCACCGACAGGGGGGATAGGTCAGCCCCAGCATTTT. Its protein is CASSPPTGGIGQPQHF.

This clonotype was detected a few times. J is TRBJ2-7 and V is TRBV11-2; 9 bases match TRBD1. V shed 9 bases and J 5 bases; nucleotides not matched to a gene: 8. The CDR3 is made up of 13 amino acids. Germline lookup yields CDR1 SGHAT and CDR2 FQNNGV. The CDR3 spells CARDGQGTNEQYF. Here the CDR3 DNA reads TGTGCCAGGGATGGACAGGGGACGAACGAGCAGTACTTC.

This clonotype was observed at least ten times. J is TRBJ1-1 and V is TRBV2; TRBD1 might be the D (5 bases). The CDR3 covers 15 residues. The germline CDR1 and CDR2 sequences are SNHLY and FYNNEI. Between the trimmed V and J ends, which lost 6 bases and 5 bases, there was a span of 19 bases. The CDR3 is CASRVHRDGRTEAFF. The CDR3 nucleotides are TGTGCCAGCAGGGTACACCGGGACGGGCGGACTGAAGCTTTCTTT.

This clonotype occurred a few times. V is TRBV29-1 and J is TRBJ1-1, with D possibly matching TRBD1 (5 bases). The V end was cut by 8 bases, the J end by 0 bases, with 10 bases between. The CDR3 sequence is 12 residues long. The germline V gene has CDR1 SQVTM and CDR2 ANQGSEA. This CDR3 reads CSSTGMNTEAFF. The CDR3 nucleotides read TGCAGCTCAACAGGTATGAACACTGAAGCTTTCTTT.

The rearrangement joins TRBV30 to TRBJ1-1; no definite D call. The CDR3 contains 12 residues. The V end lost 1 base, the J end lost 5 bases, and 8 bases lay between the germline ends. CDR1 and CDR2 from the germline V gene are GTSNPN and SVGIG (reference sequence). The CDR3 nucleotides are TGTGCCTGGAGTGCGGGGTGGACTGAAGCTTTCTTT. This sequence encodes CAWSAGWTEAFF.

This clonotype was detected ten times or more. The J gene is TRBJ1-1, the V gene TRBV28; tentative D call: TRBD1 (6 bases). This CDR3 region has 11 residues. The ends were cut back, 4 bases at V and 11 bases at J, with 11 bases in the middle. Looked up from germline, CDR1 is MDHEN and CDR2 is SYDVKM. The CDR3 coding sequence is TGTGCCAGCAGTTCTCCAGGGGTGGCTTTCTTT. It translates to CASSSPGVAFF.

This clonotype turned up a few times. The final CDR3 position lacks the conserved phenylalanine or tryptophan, pointing to a likely read error. The V and J genes are TRBV28 and TRBJ1-2, with D unresolved. The CDR3 covers 14 residues. Trimming removed 6 bases from V and 3 bases from J, with 14 bases in between. The germline gives CDR1 MDHEN, CDR2 SYDVKM. The CDR3 DNA sequence: TGTGCCAGCAGGGATACCGGGCCCCACTATGGCTACACCTCC. It encodes CASRDTGPHYGYTS.

This clonotype has at least ten counts. This chain uses TRBV28 with TRBJ2-5, with TRBD2 as a possible D gene (5 bases). CDR3 length: 13 amino acids. The germline V gene has CDR1 MDHEN and CDR2 SYDVKM. Trimming pared 5 bases from V and 5 bases from J, leaving 12 bases between. CDR3 sequence: CASSRESGETQYF. CDR3 bases: TGTGCCAGCAGTAGGGAGTCGGGGGAGACCCAGTACTTC.

The J gene is TRBJ1-5, the V gene TRBV19; TRBD1 is a possible D gene (6 bases). Trimming stripped 2 bases from V and 1 base from J, with 21 bases between. CDR3 length: 19 amino acids. In germline, CDR1 is LNHDA, CDR2 SQIVND (reference sequence). This chain's CDR3 is CASSISSHQGGASNQPQHF. CDR3 nucleotide sequence: TGTGCCAGTAGTATATCCTCCCACCAAGGGGGTGCGAGCAATCAGCCCCAGCATTTT.

The rearrangement joins TRBV6-1 to TRBJ2-7, with D possibly being TRBD1 (5 bases). Germline-derived CDR1 and CDR2 are MNHNS and SASEGT. V gave up 4 bases and J gave up 2 bases, with 9 bases separating them. The CDR3 runs 13 residues. CDR3 in amino acids: CASSVTDTYEQYF. CDR3 sequence (DNA): TGTGCCAGCAGTGTGACAGATACCTACGAGCAGTACTTC.

The J gene is TRBJ1-5, the V gene TRBV5-6; no definite D call. Germline loops: CDR1 SGHDT, CDR2 YYEEEE. Trimming removed 1 base at V and 2 bases at J, with 16 bases between. This CDR3 has 17 residues. CDR3 DNA sequence: TGTGCCAGCAGCTTGTCGCGGGCCTATGGGGGCAATCAGCCCCAGCATTTT. Its translation is CASSLSRAYGGNQPQHF.

The chain employs TRBV20-1 and TRBJ1-2; possible D gene TRBD1, 6 bases. This CDR3 has 15 residues. The V gene lost 0 bases and the J gene lost 2 bases, with 13 bases spanning the gap. From germline, CDR1 is DFQATT and CDR2 SNEGSKA (reference sequence). In nucleotides, the CDR3 is TGCAGTGCTAGAGAGCGTCCCGGGGGCAACTATGGCTACACCTTC. Translating it yields CSARERPGGNYGYTF.

Notes on this clonotype: The junction departs from germline at one end; a sequencing error may be responsible. V and J are TRBV6-1 and TRBJ2-7; D perhaps matches TRBD2 (6 bases). The germline V gene has CDR1 MNHNS and CDR2 SASEGT. The CDR3 spans 15 residues. CDR3 residues: CASSEFERVVYERYF. The CDR3 DNA sequence: TGTGCCAGCAGTGAATTTGAGCGGGTGGTCTACGAGCGGTACTTC.

This clonotype was detected a few times. This rearrangement joins TRBV6-1 to TRBJ1-6; D is undetermined. Germline V gene sequence: CDR1 MNHNS, CDR2 SASEGT. Deletions cut 3 bases from V and 0 bases from J, with 9 bases between. This CDR3 is 16 amino acids long. CDR3 sequence: CASSEHRSSYNSPLHF. CDR3 bases: TGTGCCAGCAGTGAGCACCGGAGCTCCTATAATTCACCCCTCCACTTT.

The chain has TRBV20-1 and TRBJ1-2; 8 bases align to TRBD1. The ends lost 3 bases at V and 4 bases at J; junction bases unmatched: 10. The germline CDR1 and CDR2 sequences are DFQATT and SNEGSKA (reference sequence). CDR3 size: 15 residues. CDR3 sequence reads: CSASPSGTGLYGYTF. CDR3 nucleotide sequence: TGCAGTGCTAGCCCCTCCGGGACAGGACTCTATGGCTACACCTTC.

This clonotype was counted between two and nine times. V is TRBV13 and J is TRBJ2-6; tentative D call: TRBD2 (6 bases). CDR1 is PRHDT and CDR2 is FYEKMQ in the germline V gene (reference sequence). CDR3 length equals 20 residues. Deletions cut 2 bases from V and 0 bases from J, with 20 bases between. The CDR3 DNA is TGTGCCAGCAGCTTAACAGGATTGGGGGGTTTTGACTCTGGGGCCAACGTCCTGACTTTC. Amino acids: CASSLTGLGGFDSGANVLTF.

As to this clonotype: An end of the junction differs from the germline gene, which may be a read error. This chain uses TRBV6-4 with TRBJ1-1; TRBD1 aligns across 9 bases. CDR3 length: 17 residues. Germline-derived CDR1 and CDR2 are MRHNA and SNTAGT. The CDR3 reads CASSYSINGQGYTEAFF. The DNA for the CDR3 is TGTGCCAGCAGTTACTCGATTAACGGACAGGGGTACACTGAAGCTTTCTTT.

This clonotype was detected ten times or more. The chain uses TRBV27 and TRBJ2-7; 7 bases fit TRBD2. The CDR3 has 15 residues. From germline, CDR1 is MNHEY and CDR2 SMNVEV (reference sequence). The ends lost 3 bases at V and 5 bases at J; junction bases unmatched: 10. CDR3 loop: CASSFGAGTFDEQYF. CDR3 coding DNA: TGTGCCAGCAGTTTTGGAGCGGGAACGTTCGACGAGCAGTACTTC.